Sequencing of this TCR beta chain was carried out in a study of regulatory T cells in long-lasting Graves disease. Turning to the study itself: Antithyroid drug exposure in newly diagnosed Graves' patients had lasted under 3 months.

From germline, CDR1 is SNHLY and CDR2 FYNNEI. Trimming shortened V by 2 bases and J by 4 bases, and 6 bases separated the two germline ends. The length of the CDR3 is 13 residues. Time point defined: newly diagnosed GD, antithyroid drugs for less than 3 months. RNA from PBMCs was the source of the TCR library. iRepertoire HTBI primers and Arm-PCR of CDR3 regions built TCR beta libraries. MiXCR, applied by TCRdb to the multiplex PCR reads, yields one record per CDR3 protein. This table holds fewer than 400,000 distinct CDR3 sequences, more than 15% found once. This clonotype was seen repeatedly, ten times or more.

The sequencing here drew on peripheral blood mononuclear cells (PBMCs), taken at new diagnosis, from a patient treated with antithyroid drugs. This rearrangement joins TRBV2 to TRBJ2-1; unclear D gene. The source of this sequence is a female donor with Graves disease. CDR3 sequence: CASSESNYNEQFF. The CDR3 DNA is TGTGCCAGCAGTGAATCAAATTACAATGAGCAGTTCTTC.